The TCR beta chain described here comes from a study of cytomegalovirus exposure and HLA in healthy donors. The overall study: Sequencing of about 179 million T cells in an earlier analysis found 100 million to 140 million unique TCR beta sequences.

Amplification used 60 Vbeta primers and 13 Jbeta primers. The data were produced by immunoSEQ multiplex PCR, yet TCRdb's version contains in-frame clones alone and is incomplete. The data hold around 230,000 clones, with around 78% observed a single time. Study observations and caveats: Later analysis suggested most CMV-associated TCR beta chains were HLA-restricted. A later analysis found TCR association rates differed by HLA locus, highest for DRB1 and lowest for HLA-C.

Comment on this clone: Its antigen is unidentified.

Trimming stripped 2 bases from V and 7 bases from J, with 11 bases between. This CDR3 contains 13 residues. Germline CDR1 reads MNHEY; CDR2 reads SVGAGI. The specimen was PBMCs. This chain joins TRBV6-5 and TRBJ1-1; D not resolved. The clonotype was recovered from a boy younger than 18 in good health and CMV-seronegative. The CDR3 DNA sequence: TGTGCCAGCAGTTACGGCGGATTAATTGAAGCTTTCTTT. Its translation is CASSYGGLIEAFF.